This TCR beta chain was observed in a study of identical twins. Overall study results and limits: Abundant beta clonotypes from cord blood bore fewer insertions; memory repertoires lacked this pattern. Models came in too low on out-of-frame TCR alpha sharing in monozygotic twins.

The CDR3 is 15 amino acids. Germline V gives CDR1 SGHKS, CDR2 YYEKEE (reference sequence). V was shortened by 0 bases and J by 2 bases, with 10 bases between the two germline ends. Concerning this clonotype itself: Its antigen is unknown.

TCRdb reanalysed the 5' RACE reads using MiXCR and keeps one entry per CDR3 protein. The top ten hold 3.5% to 4% of the sample, which has 200,000 to 300,000 distinct CDR3 sequences, 5.5% to 7% seen once. The same data also contributed to another study, on yellow fever vaccine responses in identical twins. That study reports: Twins reportedly mounted vaccine T cell responses that seemed partly convergent, partly personalized.

The rearrangement uses TRBV5-5 and TRBJ2-3; D uncertain. This receptor was identified in a woman aged 18-29 years in good health. The sample consisted of memory (CD45RO+) T cells sorted from blood. The CDR3 DNA is TGTGCCAGCAGCTTGGTGGGGTCTTTCACAGATACGCAGTATTTT. It codes for CASSLVGSFTDTQYF.